This note documents a single T cell receptor (beta chain) sequence. Antigen: not known. This record comes from a study of monozygotic twins with inflammatory bowel disease. TCRdb reprocessed the 5' RACE reads and reports one entry per CDR3 protein, with no DNA. The repertoire table contains approximately 400,000 distinct CDR3 sequences. Findings and limits, study-wide: Fewer shared clonotypes with others were found in IBD patients than in healthy twins, especially with disease activity.

The CDR3 has 14 residues. The chain couples TRBV12-3 or TRBV12-4 to TRBJ1-1. This TCR was sampled from a human donor with ulcerative colitis or Crohn's disease, or a healthy co-twin of an affected twin (not recorded which). The specimen sequenced was blood. The CDR3 loop is CASSLDGPRTEAFF.